The rows below give T cell receptor beta chains drawn from one sample of a study of cytomegalovirus exposure and HLA in healthy donors. Clones were sequenced by immunoSEQ multiplex PCR, and TCRdb holds only the in-frame ones, with some missing. The record lists 200,000 or so clones, of which the ten most abundant hold less than 0.9%. The material sequenced was PBMCs. These receptors were obtained from a boy aged 10-17 years in good health and CMV-seronegative. Each CDR3 is given with its conserved first and last residue. The D gene is left open where the match is weak.

V	D	J	DNA	CDR3
TRBV19	NA	TRBJ1-2	TGTGCCAGTAGCACGACAGGTGGTCGTGGCTACACCTTC	CASSTTGGRGYTF
TRBV4-3	NA	TRBJ2-1	TGCGCCAGCAGCCAAGAACCACGGTCCTACAATGAGCAGTTCTTC	CASSQEPRSYNEQFF
TRBV9	TRBD1	TRBJ1-2	TGTGCCAGCAGCGTAGAGAGGACAGGGAGGTTGGACTATGGCTACACCTTC	CASSVERTGRLDYGYTF
TRBV13	NA	TRBJ1-1	TGTGCCAGCAGCTTAGCCCACCTAAACACTGAAGCTTTCTTT	CASSLAHLNTEAFF
TRBV19	NA	TRBJ1-1	TGTGCCAGTAGTTACAGCTCCACTGAAGCTTTCTTT	CASSYSSTEAFF
TRBV18	NA	TRBJ1-5	TGTGCCAGCTCACCTCAGGGTGGGTATAGCAATCAGCCCCAGCATTTT	CASSPQGGYSNQPQHF
TRBV9	NA	TRBJ2-7	TGTGCCAGCAGCGGGGGGGACGGTACCGAGCAGTACTTC	CASSGGDGTEQYF
TRBV15	NA	TRBJ2-7	TGTGCCACCAGCAGAGAAGCAGACCCCACTACGGGGCAGTACTTC	CATSREADPTTGQYF
TRBV18	TRBD2	TRBJ2-1	TGTGCCAGCTCACCGGCGGCGCTAGCGGGATACAATGAGCAGTTCTTC	CASSPAALAGYNEQFF
TRBV2	NA	TRBJ1-2	TGTGCCAGCAGGGAAGACTACGACTATGGCTACACCTTC	CASREDYDYGYTF
TRBV6-5	TRBD1	TRBJ1-4	TGTGCCAGCAGTTACTCGACAGGGGGAGAAAAACTGTTTTTT	CASSYSTGGEKLFF
TRBV7-8	TRBD1	TRBJ1-1	TGTGCCAGCAGCTTACCCGGACAGGGACGCTTCTCTGGGGCTTTCTTT	CASSLPGQGRFSGAFF
TRBV30	TRBD1	TRBJ2-5	TGTGCCTGGAGTGTCGGACAGGTAGAGACCCAGTACTTC	CAWSVGQVETQYF
TRBV6-6	TRBD1	TRBJ1-1	TGTGCCAGCTCGAACCCGGGACAGATGAACGCTGAAGCTTTCTTT	CASSNPGQMNAEAFF
TRBV28	NA	TRBJ1-1	TGTGCCAGCACCGACGAGGCCAGGAGGCCTGAAGCTTTCTTT	CASTDEARRPEAFF
TRBV27	TRBD1	TRBJ1-2	TGTGCCAGCAGTCCCCCACAGGGGGGGGGCTACACCTTC	CASSPPQGGGYTF
TRBV4-1	TRBD1	TRBJ2-1	TGCGCCAGCAGAGGACAGGGGTTCTACAATGAGCAGTTCTTC	CASRGQGFYNEQFF
TRBV5-5	NA	TRBJ1-2	TGTGCCAGCAGCCCCGCTGGCAGGAACTATGGCTACACCTTC	CASSPAGRNYGYTF
TRBV2	TRBD1	TRBJ1-6	TGTGCCAGCAGGGGGGTTTGGGGACAGGACCCATATAATTCACCCCTCCACTTT	CASRGVWGQDPYNSPLHF
TRBV6-5	TRBD1	TRBJ1-2	TGTGCCAGCAGTTTGACAGGGACTAACTATGGCTACACCTTC	CASSLTGTNYGYTF
TRBV28	TRBD1	TRBJ2-1	TGTGCCAGCAGTCCTCCGGGACAGGGGGCGGTTGAGCAGTTCTTC	CASSPPGQGAVEQFF
TRBV7-3	NA	TRBJ1-4	TGTGCCAGCAGCTTAAAAGTCAGGGTAGGGACTAATGAAAAACTGTTTTTT	CASSLKVRVGTNEKLFF
TRBV2	NA	TRBJ2-3	TGTGCCAGCAGTGTTCTGGGCTCGACGGATACGCAGTATTTT	CASSVLGSTDTQYF
TRBV29-1	TRBD2	TRBJ2-3	TGCAGCGTTGCGAGTCTAGCGGGGGGGCATACGCAGTATTTT	CSVASLAGGHTQYF
TRBV5-4	NA	TRBJ1-1	TGTGCCAGCAACGACAGAACGAACACTGAAGCTTTCTTT	CASNDRTNTEAFF